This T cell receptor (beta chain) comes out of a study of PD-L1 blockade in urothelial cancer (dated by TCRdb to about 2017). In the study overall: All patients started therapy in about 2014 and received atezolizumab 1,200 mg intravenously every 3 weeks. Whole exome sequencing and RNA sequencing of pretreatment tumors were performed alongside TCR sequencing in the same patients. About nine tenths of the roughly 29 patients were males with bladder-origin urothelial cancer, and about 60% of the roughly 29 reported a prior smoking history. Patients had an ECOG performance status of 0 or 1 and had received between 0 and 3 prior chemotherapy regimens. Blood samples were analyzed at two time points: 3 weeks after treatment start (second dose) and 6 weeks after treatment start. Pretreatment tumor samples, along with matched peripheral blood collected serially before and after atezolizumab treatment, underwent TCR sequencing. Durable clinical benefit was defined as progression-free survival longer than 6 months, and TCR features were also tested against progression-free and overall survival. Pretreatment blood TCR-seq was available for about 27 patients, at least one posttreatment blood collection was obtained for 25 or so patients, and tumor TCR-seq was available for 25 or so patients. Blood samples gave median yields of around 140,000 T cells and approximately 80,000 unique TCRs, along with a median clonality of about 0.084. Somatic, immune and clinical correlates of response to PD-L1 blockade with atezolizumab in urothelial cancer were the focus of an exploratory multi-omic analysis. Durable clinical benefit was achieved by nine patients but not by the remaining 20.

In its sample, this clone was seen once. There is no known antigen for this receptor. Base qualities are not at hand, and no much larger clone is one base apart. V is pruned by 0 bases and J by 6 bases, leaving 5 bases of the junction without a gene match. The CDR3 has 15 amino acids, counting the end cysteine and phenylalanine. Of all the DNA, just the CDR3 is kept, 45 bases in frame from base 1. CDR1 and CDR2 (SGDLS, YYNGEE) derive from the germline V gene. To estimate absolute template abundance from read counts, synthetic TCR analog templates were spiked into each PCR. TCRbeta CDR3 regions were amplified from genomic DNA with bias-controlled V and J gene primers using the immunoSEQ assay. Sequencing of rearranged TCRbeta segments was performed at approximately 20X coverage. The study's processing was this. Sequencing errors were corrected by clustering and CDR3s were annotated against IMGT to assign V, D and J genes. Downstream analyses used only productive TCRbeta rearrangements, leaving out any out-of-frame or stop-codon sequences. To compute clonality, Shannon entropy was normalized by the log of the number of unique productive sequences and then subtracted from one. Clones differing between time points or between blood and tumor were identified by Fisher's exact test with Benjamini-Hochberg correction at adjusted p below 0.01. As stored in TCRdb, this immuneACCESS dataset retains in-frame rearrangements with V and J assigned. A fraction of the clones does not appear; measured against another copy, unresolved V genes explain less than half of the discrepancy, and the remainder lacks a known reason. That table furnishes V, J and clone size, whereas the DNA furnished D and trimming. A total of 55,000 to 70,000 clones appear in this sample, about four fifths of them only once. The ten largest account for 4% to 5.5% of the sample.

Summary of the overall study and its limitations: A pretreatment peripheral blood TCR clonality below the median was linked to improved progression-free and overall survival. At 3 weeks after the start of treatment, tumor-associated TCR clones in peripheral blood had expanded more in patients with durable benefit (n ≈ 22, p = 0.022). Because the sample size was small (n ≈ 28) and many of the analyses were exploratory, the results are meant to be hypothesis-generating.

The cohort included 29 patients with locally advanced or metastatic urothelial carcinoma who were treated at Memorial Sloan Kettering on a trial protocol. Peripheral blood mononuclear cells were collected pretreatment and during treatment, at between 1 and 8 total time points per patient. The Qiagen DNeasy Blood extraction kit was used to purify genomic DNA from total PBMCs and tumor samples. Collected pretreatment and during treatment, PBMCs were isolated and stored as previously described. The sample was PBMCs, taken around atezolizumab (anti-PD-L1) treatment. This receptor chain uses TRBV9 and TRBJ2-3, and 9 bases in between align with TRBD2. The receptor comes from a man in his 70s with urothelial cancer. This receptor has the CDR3 CASSVGSGRGDTQYF. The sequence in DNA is TGTGCCAGCAGCGTAGGTAGCGGGAGAGGGGATACGCAGTATTTT.